The entry below describes one T cell receptor beta chain. What it binds is not known. Unstimulated Tregs (CD4+CD25+CD127-) and CD4+CD25- non-Tregs were sorted from PBMCs. Only in-frame clones appear in the TCRdb table, and some are missing; sequencing was by immunoSEQ multiplex PCR. The table has 90,000 to 150,000 clones, 85% to 95% seen once; the top ten hold around 0.58%. This sample stems from a study of Tregs in tolerant kidney transplant recipients. Study observations and caveats: Tregs expanded with activated donor B cells seemed most donor-specific.

Germline lookup yields CDR1 KGHSH and CDR2 LQKENI. V was trimmed by 2 bases and J by 0 bases, leaving 13 bases between them. This CDR3 is built from 16 residues. V usage is TRBV18 and J usage is TRBJ1-1, with D unclear. Sequenced sample: CD4+ T cells from blood. The clonotype comes from a human donor in good health. CDR3 coding DNA: TGTGCCAGCTCACCAGACGTTACATACATGAACACTGAAGCTTTCTTT. Translated, it gives CASSPDVTYMNTEAFF. The full variable domain, in which reference TRBV18 and TRBJ1-1 provide the parts outside the CDR3, is NAGVMQNPRHLVRRRGQEARLRCSPMKGHSHVYWYRQLPEEGLKFMVYLQKENIIDESGMPKERFSAEFPKEGPSILRIQQVVRGDSAAYFCASSPDVTYMNTEAFFGQGTRLTVV.